These 15 T cell receptor beta chains came from one sample sequenced in a study of blood T cell repertoires in COVID-19. Repertoires were generated with immunoSEQ multiplex PCR, while TCRdb's copy carries only in-frame clones and drops some. The sample lists about 50,000 clones, around 85% seen once, with under 6.5% in the top ten. The sample taken for sequencing was peripheral blood. Every receptor here comes from a man aged 55 to 69 with acute or convalescent COVID-19.

This chain uses TRBV5-1 with TRBJ2-2, with a tentative D call TRBD1 (5 bases). CDR1 is SGHRS and CDR2 is YFSETQ in the germline V gene. The CDR3 covers 14 residues. Trimming took off 4 bases at V and 7 bases at J, with 14 bases between the two ends. The CDR3 region has the DNA TGCGCCAGCAGCCCGGACACCTCGAGCGGGGAGCTGTTTTTT. Translation: CASSPDTSSGELFF. The full variable domain, with the rest looked up from reference TRBV5-1 and TRBJ2-2, is KAGVTQTPRYLIKTRGQQVTLSCSPISGHRSVSWYQQTPGQGLQFLFEYFSETQRNKGNFPGRFSGRQFSNSRSEMNVSTLELGDSALYLCASSPDTSSGELFFGEGSRLTVL.

The chain is built from TRBV2 and TRBJ1-2; D is unclear. Trimming left V 5 bases short and J 5 bases short, with 12 bases between. The CDR3 loop spans 13 amino acids. The V gene's germline CDR1 is SNHLY and CDR2 FYNNEI. The CDR3 spells CASSRGPRYGYTF. The CDR3 DNA sequence: TGTGCCAGCAGTCGTGGGCCTCGTTATGGCTACACCTTC.

The V gene is TRBV5-4, the J gene TRBJ2-7, with D perhaps TRBD2 (5 bases). There are 13 residues in the CDR3. V was shortened by 4 bases and J by 6 bases, with 14 bases between the two germline ends. Looked up from germline, CDR1 is SGHNT and CDR2 is YYREEE (reference sequence). This CDR3 reads CASSRGLALEQYF. CDR3 nucleotides: TGTGCCAGCAGCAGAGGACTGGCACTCGAGCAGTACTTC.

The rearrangement links TRBV18 to TRBJ2-5; 7 positions agree with TRBD2. CDR3 length equals 14 residues. J lost 2 bases, V lost 3 bases, and 3 bases had no gene match. CDR1 and CDR2 from the germline V gene are KGHSH and LQKENI. The CDR3 DNA reads as TGTGCCAGCTCACCCTCTAGCGGACAAGAGACCCAGTACTTC. It specifies CASSPSSGQETQYF.

This clone was observed once. The DNA for the CDR3 is TGTGCCAGCAGTAAGGGACAGGGCACTGAAGCTTTCTTT. It specifies CASSKGQGTEAFF. The chain uses TRBV6-5 and TRBJ1-1, with 9 bases fitting TRBD1. The germline gives CDR1 MNHEY, CDR2 SVGAGI. V trimming: 5 bases; J trimming: 4 bases; junction bases outside the gene matches: 2. This CDR3 has 13 residues.

The chain carries TRBV28 and TRBJ1-5, with a tentative D call TRBD1 (5 bases). Trimming removed 7 bases at V and 6 bases at J, with 16 bases between. CDR3 size: 14 residues. In germline, CDR1 is MDHEN, CDR2 SYDVKM. The CDR3 protein is CASTRAGEVQPQHF. The CDR3 DNA reads as TGTGCCAGCACCAGGGCAGGCGAGGTTCAGCCCCAGCATTTT.

The V and J genes are TRBV5-1 and TRBJ2-1; TRBD1 matches 8 bases. The CDR3 has 15 amino acids. V trimming: 5 bases; J trimming: 4 bases; junction bases outside the gene matches: 8. Germline CDR1 reads SGHRS; CDR2 reads YFSETQ. The CDR3: CASSVAGGIYNEQFF. CDR3 DNA sequence: TGCGCCAGCAGTGTCGCAGGGGGCATTTACAATGAGCAGTTCTTC.

The chain recombines TRBV6-5 with TRBJ2-2; D unclear. Deletions cut 5 bases from V and 5 bases from J, with 9 bases between. CDR1 is MNHEY, CDR2 SVGAGI, per germline. CDR3 length: 13 amino acids. The CDR3 nucleotides are TGTGCCAGCAGTAACAGTGGTACCGGGGAGCTGTTTTTT. Amino acids: CASSNSGTGELFF.

This clone appeared once. This chain uses TRBV25-1 with TRBJ1-1, with D uncertain. CDR1 and CDR2 (germline): MGHDK, SYGVNS. The CDR3 has 14 residues. V was trimmed by 5 bases and J by 3 bases, leaving 13 bases between them. The CDR3 loop is CASSLGGFDTEAFF. CDR3 nucleotides: TGTGCCAGCAGTTTAGGAGGGTTTGACACTGAAGCTTTCTTT.

V and J are TRBV28 and TRBJ1-2, with D possibly matching TRBD1 (5 bases). V was cut by 1 base and J by 6 bases, with 9 bases left in between. The CDR3 loop spans 13 amino acids. The V gene's germline CDR1 is MDHEN and CDR2 SYDVKM. CDR3 sequence reads: CASSLSAGNGYTF. As DNA, the CDR3 is TGTGCCAGCAGTTTATCGGCAGGGAATGGCTACACCTTC.

This sequence joins TRBV30 and TRBJ2-2; 9 bases are a match to TRBD2. This CDR3 comprises 16 residues. The germline gives CDR1 GTSNPN, CDR2 SVGIG (reference sequence). V was clipped by 1 base and J by 2 bases; unmatched bases: 5. The CDR3 DNA reads as TGTGCCTGGAGTGGGCTAGCGGGAATCAACACCGGGGAGCTGTTTTTT. It is translated as CAWSGLAGINTGELFF.

The genes are TRBV27 and TRBJ1-2; TRBD1 matches at 9 bases. This CDR3 spans 18 amino acids. Looked up from germline, CDR1 is MNHEY and CDR2 is SMNVEV (reference sequence). V dropped 5 bases and J dropped 6; count of bases not matched to a gene: 19. CDR3 DNA: TGTGCCAGCAGTAAACGGTGGGACCCGGGACAGGGTATGGATGGCTACACCTTC. It yields the protein CASSKRWDPGQGMDGYTF.

The chain uses TRBV14 and TRBJ2-3; 7 bases agree with TRBD1. Trimming at V came to 5 bases and at J to 2 bases, leaving 1 base not matched to a gene. This CDR3 contains 13 residues. Per the germline V gene, CDR1 is SGHDN and CDR2 is FVKESK. The CDR3 is CASSGTVTDTQYF. DNA of the CDR3: TGTGCCAGCAGCGGGACAGTCACAGATACGCAGTATTTT.

V and J are TRBV18 and TRBJ2-3; D is perhaps TRBD2 (6 bases). From germline, CDR1 is KGHSH and CDR2 LQKENI. With 6 bases removed from V and 4 bases from J, the gap between germline ends came to 11 bases. This CDR3 is 13 amino acids long. The CDR3 nucleotides read TGTGCCAGCTCCTGGGAGGCCCCAGATACGCAGTATTTT. This gives the protein CASSWEAPDTQYF.

This rearrangement joins TRBV19 to TRBJ2-1, with 10 nucleotides matching TRBD2. This CDR3 has 15 amino acids. Looked up from germline, CDR1 is LNHDA and CDR2 is SQIVND (reference sequence). The junction had 6 bases not matched to a gene; V was cut back by 4 bases and J by 6 bases. CDR3 sequence (DNA): TGTGCCAGTAGTACCTCTAGCGGGAGTAGCAATGAGCAGTTCTTC. Translating gives CASSTSSGSSNEQFF.